Listed below are T cell receptor beta chains from one sample, sequenced in a study of shared T cell receptors in the human thymus. Repertoires were generated with immunoSEQ multiplex PCR, while TCRdb's copy carries only in-frame clones and drops some. The top ten clones hold around 0.01% of a sample with about 730,000 clones, 70% to 90% of them seen once. The sample was also linked to a second study, of human thymus T cells.

Specimen: thymocytes. The receptors were sampled from a girl less than two years old with a congenital heart defect. Both conserved end residues are trimmed from each CDR3. Each record gives: J gene, clone size, V gene, CDR3 protein. The listing skips clone size in some rows; elsewhere it reads once, few, many or a size class.

TRBJ1-5	.	TRBV30	AWSRQGENQPQH
TRBJ2-3	.	TRBV4-1	ASSHPGQRWTDTQY
TRBJ2-1	once	TRBV5-6	ASSGRDFNEQF
TRBJ1-2	.	TRBV4-1	ASSPAGGRDGYT
TRBJ1-1	.	TRBV27	ASSSDRANTEAF
TRBJ2-7	.	TRBV9	ASSVRKDFGYEQY
TRBJ1-3	.	TRBV28	ASSLRPPRGRNTIY
TRBJ1-1	.	TRBV9	ASSPRQGADTEAF
TRBJ2-5	.	TRBV10-3	AISEETGGFQETQY
TRBJ1-6	once	TRBV5-6	ASSLRDDEDSPLH
TRBJ1-2	.	TRBV5-1	ASTLGQSANYGYT
TRBJ1-4	once	TRBV6-5	ASSYVAGDLNEKLF
TRBJ2-7	.	TRBV25-1	ASSPPGQGPNEQY
TRBJ1-2	.	TRBV7-9	ASSQRGKDGYT
TRBJ2-7	.	TRBV28	ASSSVEGRTYEQY
TRBJ1-1	.	TRBV4-3	ASSQDSRGTMNTEAF
TRBJ1-3	.	TRBV7-9	ASSPRNSPPGNTIY
TRBJ1-2	once	TRBV5-1	ASSSSTSRSYGYT
TRBJ2-6	.	TRBV18	ASSPPTGVGANVLT
TRBJ1-3	.	TRBV10-3	AISVTGIRDTIY
TRBJ1-2	few	TRBV4-3	ASSQEGGSDGYT
TRBJ1-1	.	TRBV4-1	ASSQDGVDAF
TRBJ2-2	.	TRBV6-4	ASSDYPSKFRGGELF
TRBJ1-6	.	TRBV19	ASSITGRLGTVNSPLH
TRBJ2-5	.	TRBV4-1	ASSQGTGTGGTETQY
TRBJ2-7	.	TRBV6-6	ASSYSYRPYEQY
TRBJ1-2	.	TRBV28	ASSLSGTGGNGYT
TRBJ1-2	.	TRBV6-5	ASSYRPGQNGYT
TRBJ1-3	once	TRBV4-3	ASSHPRTGSTRSGNTIY
TRBJ2-1	.	TRBV15	ATSRRGLDNEQF
TRBJ2-1	few	TRBV7-9	ASSFFVWERDRWSNEQF
TRBJ2-1	once	TRBV7-2	ASSRDRGTYNEQF
TRBJ2-1	.	TRBV7-9	ASRSGQGSHNEQF
TRBJ2-2	once	TRBV4-1	ASSQDRWASGGPGRTGELF
TRBJ1-2	.	TRBV2	ASSKGLWYGYT
TRBJ2-7	.	TRBV5-6	ASSLQAYPYEQY
TRBJ2-7	.	TRBV6-1	ASSEDMVVEQY
TRBJ1-2	.	TRBV5-6	ASSLVGYGYT
TRBJ1-5	.	TRBV6-1	ASSEVGGGSNQPQH
TRBJ2-7	.	TRBV4-2	ASSQASTGVLLKGYEQY
TRBJ1-1	.	TRBV15	ATSGTPFGRIGTEAF
TRBJ2-7	.	TRBV14	ASRGWEGPSYEQY
TRBJ1-5	.	TRBV28	ASSLVFRLDSNQPQH
TRBJ1-5	.	TRBV28	ASSLRARPRDRGQPQH
TRBJ1-5	.	TRBV9	ASSATDRGQPQH
TRBJ1-2	.	TRBV19	ATTTGFDYGYT
TRBJ2-1	once	TRBV18	ASSPNLSEDSNEQF
TRBJ1-3	few	TRBV6-1	ASSEGPRRWCSGNTIY
TRBJ1-5	.	TRBV15	ATKLRAREGNQPQH
TRBJ1-2	.	TRBV20-1	SAFGEHGYT